This section outlines one TCR beta chain sequence together with its context. The specificity of this receptor is unknown. Base qualities were left out, and no much larger clone turns up one base away. The CDR1 and CDR2 encoded by the germline V gene (reference sequence) are SEHNR and FQNEAQ. Relative to germline, V is missing 3 bases and J is missing 3 bases, with 10 bases of the junction outside any gene match. Its CDR3 holds 17 amino acids, cysteine through phenylalanine. Of all the DNA, just the CDR3 is kept, 51 bases in frame from base 1. To prepare the library, the immunoSEQ multiplex PCR assay was applied. For the multiplex PCR, a mixture combining 60 forward primers for TCR Vbeta segments and 13 reverse primers for TCR Jbeta segments was used. Amplification of the CDR3 region of rearranged TCR beta genes was performed with a multiplex PCR assay on genomic DNA. The amplified TCR beta libraries were sequenced on the Illumina HiSeq System as 87-base-pair reads. Per the original workflow: Across the 600 to 700 repertoires, a later analysis counted 78 million or so unique TCR beta chains, around 10 million of which were shared by at least two donors. A nearest-neighbor algorithm error-corrected the raw reads and collapsed the reads into unique sequences, merging closely related sequences to remove PCR and sequencing errors. V, D and J gene segments were assigned by aligning CDR3 sequences to IMGT reference sequences. For a sequence to be retained, a match of at least six nucleotides to both a V gene segment and a J gene segment was required. A rearrangement was called productive if the CDR3 had no stop codons and remained in frame with V and J, and every other rearrangement was called non-productive. Following IMGT convention, CDR3 was defined as the stretch from the second conserved V-encoded cysteine up to the conserved J-encoded phenylalanine. Sequences without an unambiguous match to a single V gene segment were excluded from the earlier analysis of 500 to 700 of the donors. An earlier analysis of 587 of the donors called V segments functional above 56.7% productive rearrangements and segregating when the between-donor standard deviation exceeded 5%. To diagnose cytomegalovirus status from the catalog of TCR beta chain sequences, a statistical classification framework was built. V and J gene assignment, in a later analysis, came from comparing TCR nucleotide sequences with IMGT/GENE-DB human TR gene sequences. A later analysis assigned CDR3 sequences and most-parsimonious VDJ recombination scenarios with the TCRdist pipeline. In a later analysis, each TCR beta chain was defined by its CDR3 amino acid sequence together with its V-gene family, and reads without a unique V-gene family were excluded. As a way to deal with suspected cross-contamination and a sequencing artifact, a later analysis dropped more than 500 nucleotide sequences that were highly shared and had low generation probability. A later analysis calculated a clonal expansion index for each public chain from normalized within-repertoire ranks of inferred template counts. Generation probabilities in a later analysis came from a VDJ recombination model fitted to out-of-frame rearrangements, and those results were checked against IGoR. In a later analysis, hypergeometric tests were used to score TCR-TCR, TCR-HLA and TCR-CMV co-occurrence, with a repertoire-size bias correction applied to TCR pairs. In a later analysis, false discovery rates were estimated by permuting HLA or CMV assignments 20 times. A later analysis grouped co-occurring TCRs with DBSCAN, adding TCRdist sequence similarity when clustering within HLA-allele-positive subsets. Repertoires with fewer than 30,000 or more than 120,000 public chains, plus five repertoires with anomalous nucleotide sharing, were excluded from co-occurrence clustering. Not all clones reach the TCRdb copy of this immuneACCESS table, which keeps in-frame sequences only. Checked studies attribute under half of the gap to unresolved V genes and leave the rest unexplained. That table supplies the V and J calls and clone size; D and trimming were determined from the DNA. Counted in this sample were around 130,000 clones; roughly 80% of them appeared once. The top ten clonotypes cover 2.1% of the sample.

The cohort comprised some 680 healthy bone marrow donors. All cohort members were sampled while nominally healthy, although unrecorded immune exposures were likely present. The donor was CMV seronegative and belonged to the group of approximately 320 seronegative cohort members. Every donor gave a peripheral blood sample, and the peripheral blood mononuclear cells from that sample were used for TCR beta sequencing. Genomic DNA extraction from the blood cell samples was performed with the Qiagen DNeasy Blood Extraction Kit. This record belongs to a study of cytomegalovirus exposure and HLA in healthy donors (dated by TCRdb to about 2017). Concerning the study at large: An earlier analysis of approximately 640 of the donors reported about 290 Gb of sequence data and roughly 100 million unique TCR beta sequences from 150 million to 200 million T cells. An early release covering roughly 640 HLA-typed donors comprised approximately 300 gigabases of sequencing data and some 79 million unique TCR sequences. Among the roughly 380 genotyped donors, around 79% belonged to the genetic ancestry cluster associated with self-reported Caucasian donors. The study aimed to test whether signatures of past pathogen exposure could be identified by cataloging public T cell receptors. Using immunosequencing, the study profiled T cell repertoires from 500 to 800 subjects and related those repertoires to cytomegalovirus serostatus. Besides the first cohort of more than 650 subjects, a separate validation cohort made up of 120 different subjects was used. The study combined high-throughput TCR immunosequencing, statistical association of individual TCRs with disease status, and machine learning to predict cytomegalovirus infection status. A later analysis re-analyzed previously published TCR beta repertoires from roughly 690 donors and added high-resolution HLA genotyping to study TCR occurrence patterns. Rather than using new phenotypic data, the later analysis identified candidate immune exposures from TCR beta sequences and from how often those sequences occurred across donors. An earlier analysis of around 640 of the donors used high-throughput TCR beta sequencing to judge whether each TCR beta V gene segment behaved as functional or pseudogenic. Donor age, sex, ethnicity and CMV serostatus were collected together with the repertoire data. A later genetic analysis took genome-wide SNP genotypes for 398 of the 666 donors and used that subset as a discovery cohort. All discovery cohort repertoires had been generated using a single sequencing platform. Both class I and class II loci were covered by HLA typing, at four-digit resolution. Typing coverage varied by locus: about 629-640 donors for A, B, C, DRB1 and DQB1; under 550 for DQA1; nearly 610 for DPA1; roughly 450 for DPB1. About five DR-DQ haplotypes were treated as single units for association and clustering because of strong linkage in the cohort. Among 398 genotyped donors of the cohort, an average of approximately 240,000 unique TCR beta nucleotide sequences were sequenced per donor, 15% to 20% of them non-productive.

What the work shows at the level of the full study, not this receptor alone: Broadly in line with IMGT annotations, most TCR beta V segments showed up in productive rearrangements about 87% or about 30% of the time in an earlier analysis of approximately 600 of the donors. Because counts were too low, roughly 16 rarely observed V segments, including chromosome 9 orphons, were excluded from the earlier analysis of 500 to 700 of the donors. In a later analysis, HLA-associated TCR beta chains were found to be more clonally expanded and to have lower generation probabilities than equally common non-associated chains. The 87-base-pair reads could not distinguish some IMGT-functional V segments, including TRBV6-2 and TRBV6-3, so those segments were excluded. In vitro tests confirmed that three of the cytomegalovirus-associated TCR beta chains recognize cytomegalovirus antigens. Immune exposure information for the cohort was limited to CMV serostatus. The study gave a list of 150 to 200 TCR beta chains associated with cytomegalovirus. A further reported finding was that TCR beta sequences accurately predicted the HLA-A and HLA-B alleles for most subjects in the first cohort. Only TCR beta chains were sequenced in this cohort, and the absence of alpha or paired-chain data limited detectable features. The sequencing pipeline was judged likely to have produced a cluster of highly shared sequence variants as a technical artifact. Most TCR sequences were seen in very few donors, while some public TCRs were found in many individuals. V-gene and J-gene trimming of TCR beta chains was associated with a missense DCLRE1C variant in a later genetic analysis, and the association was replicated in an independent cohort. Correlated functional status among segregating V segments might reflect linkage disequilibrium, but an unknown experimental factor could not be ruled out. Because HLA typing was missing for some donors at each locus, association tests included only the typed subset. A later analysis reported that several top co-occurrence clusters appeared linked to parvovirus B19, influenza, CMV and Epstein-Barr virus. A later genetic analysis reported fewer N-insertions in productive TCRs among donors in an Asian-associated ancestry cluster than the approximately 670-donor mean. Presence/absence analyses assumed roughly uniform sequencing depth across donors, an assumption that may not hold. The classifier was reported to diagnose cytomegalovirus status with high specificity and sensitivity in both the original and validation cohorts. Assigning TCR associations to individual alleles was difficult when HLA alleles, especially DR and DQ, strongly co-occurred. According to the authors, the approach could potentially be generalized to other disease states and immunological phenotypes. At a false discovery rate of 0.05, a later analysis linked some 17,000 TCR beta sequences to specific HLA alleles. In a later analysis, TCR association rates were found to vary across HLA loci, with the most associated TCRs seen for DRB1 alleles and the fewest for HLA-C alleles. According to a later analysis, most CMV-associated TCR beta chains appeared to be HLA-restricted, and the HLA associations seemed to be driven largely by CMV exposure.

The sample taken for sequencing was PBMCs. This receptor chain uses TRBV7-9 and TRBJ1-1, and TRBD1 aligns with 10 junction nucleotides. The receptor was isolated from a man aged 25-45 years in good health and CMV-seronegative. The nucleotides read TGTGCCAGCAGCTTTCGACAGGGGGCAGGAGGGGACACTGAAGCTTTCTTT. Its product reads: CASSFRQGAGGDTEAFF.